This paragraph covers one TCR beta chain sequence. What it binds is unknown. This sample was taken from a study of T cell responses to AZD1222 COVID-19 vaccine. Study-level results: After the peak T cell response, and only then, were repertoires sampled.

Trimming removed 7 bases at V and 5 bases at J, with 27 bases between. The CDR3 sequence is 18 residues long. The germline V gene has CDR1 LNHDA and CDR2 SQIVND (reference sequence). Clones were read by immunoSEQ multiplex PCR, and TCRdb kept only the in-frame ones, dropping some. The repertoire consists of 110,000 to 150,000 clones, with over 75% occurring once and the leading ten covering about 4.4%. The V call is TRBV19, the J call TRBJ1-5; D might be TRBD1 (5 bases). The clonotype was recovered from an adult in good health. Here the sequenced sample was peripheral blood, taken on day 0 of AZD1222 vaccination. CDR3: CASTTLRAALTRDQPQHF. CDR3 coding DNA: TGTGCCAGTACAACTCTCCGGGCGGCTTTAACCAGGGATCAGCCCCAGCATTTT.